This passage covers 31 T cell receptor beta chains from one sample sequenced in a study of blood T cell repertoires in COVID-19. Some clones are missing from TCRdb's copy, which holds only in-frame ones; the method was immunoSEQ multiplex PCR. This sample has a few hundred thousand clones, with about 85% found just once. The sequenced sample consisted of peripheral blood. All receptors derive from a woman younger than 35 with acute or convalescent COVID-19.

The rearrangement joins TRBV5-4 to TRBJ1-1, with 7 positions matching TRBD1. CDR1 and CDR2 from the germline V gene are SGHNT and YYREEE (reference sequence). J lost 7 bases, V lost 1 base, and 10 bases had no gene match. CDR3 length: 15 residues. Here the CDR3 reads CASSLLAGGMGEAFF. CDR3 bases: TGTGCCAGCAGCTTGTTAGCAGGGGGAATGGGTGAAGCTTTCTTT.

The chain recombines TRBV28 with TRBJ1-3; tentative D call: TRBD1 (5 bases). CDR3 length: 14 amino acids. Germline CDR1 reads MDHEN; CDR2 reads SYDVKM. V lost 7 bases to trimming and J lost 4 bases, with 14 bases between them. DNA of the CDR3: TGTGCCAGCACCTCCCGGACAAGCGGAAACACCATATATTTT. It encodes CASTSRTSGNTIYF.

The chain couples TRBV27 to TRBJ1-6; the D gene is possibly TRBD1 (5 bases). CDR3 length: 16 amino acids. V was cut by 6 bases and J by 4 bases, with 16 bases left in between. Germline lookup yields CDR1 MNHEY and CDR2 SMNVEV (reference sequence). The CDR3 loop is CASSLTPDSYNSPLHF. The CDR3 DNA is TGTGCCAGCAGCTTAACTCCCGACAGTTATAATTCACCCCTCCACTTT.

The gene calls are TRBV5-6 and TRBJ1-5; a possible D gene is TRBD1 (5 bases). This CDR3 has 15 residues. The germline V gene encodes CDR1 SGHDT and CDR2 YYEEEE. V was cut by 1 base and J by 7 bases, with 15 bases left in between. CDR3 sequence: CASSLRQGRGQPQHF. The CDR3, as DNA: TGTGCCAGCAGCTTGAGGCAGGGTCGTGGGCAGCCCCAGCATTTT.

This clone occurred a few times. This chain connects TRBV27 to TRBJ2-1; 9 positions match TRBD2. V was clipped by 8 bases and J by 8 bases; unmatched bases: 13. The germline CDR1 and CDR2 sequences are MNHEY and SMNVEV (reference sequence). The CDR3 sequence is 15 residues long. The CDR3 loop is CASGRGGFPTDEQFF. The CDR3 coding sequence is TGTGCCAGCGGGCGGGGGGGCTTCCCGACCGATGAGCAGTTCTTC.

The chain links TRBV5-6 to TRBJ2-7; 8 positions agree with TRBD1. The CDR3 is made up of 14 amino acids. Germline CDR1 reads SGHDT; CDR2 reads YYEEEE. The J segment lost 7 bases and the V segment lost 4 bases, leaving 10 bases of the junction unmatched. CDR3: CASSTGQGPWEQYF. CDR3 bases: TGTGCCAGCAGCACCGGACAGGGCCCCTGGGAGCAGTACTTC. The variable domain in full, with the rest retrieved from reference TRBV5-6 and TRBJ2-7, is DAGVTQSPTHLIKTRGQQVTLRCSPKSGHDTVSWYQQALGQGPQFIFQYYEEEERQRGNFPDRFSGHQFPNYSSELNVNALLLGDSALYLCASSTGQGPWEQYFGPGTRLTVT.

CDR3 loop: CAWRKPPRHHLNYGYTF. CDR3 DNA sequence: TGTGCCTGGAGGAAGCCTCCTCGACATCATCTTAACTATGGCTACACCTTC. The chain is built from TRBV30 and TRBJ1-2; D gene unclear. The CDR3 covers 17 residues. Germline V gene sequence: CDR1 GTSNPN, CDR2 SVGIG (reference sequence). The germline V and J ends were trimmed by 3 bases and 1 base, with 21 bases remaining between them.

Notes on this clone: This CDR3 is also generated by other DNA sequences in the sample. The chain is built from TRBV12-3 or TRBV12-4 and TRBJ2-3, with TRBD2 identical over 7 bases. This CDR3 comprises 13 residues. J was trimmed by 4 bases and V by 3 bases; bases with no gene match: 1. The CDR3 nucleotides are TGTGCCAGCAGTTTGGGGGGGGCAGATACGCAGTATTTT. Amino acids: CASSLGGADTQYF.

This clone was recorded only once. This chain links TRBV6-1 with TRBJ1-1; D remains ambiguous. Germline V gives CDR1 MNHNS, CDR2 SASEGT. V dropped 3 bases and J dropped 11 bases, with 7 bases sitting between them. The CDR3 runs 10 residues. The CDR3 DNA sequence: TGTGCCAGCAGTGATGTAATGGCTTTCTTT. Its translation: CASSDVMAFF.

The chain couples TRBV28 to TRBJ1-5, with D possibly TRBD1 on 5 matching bases. CDR3 length: 14 amino acids. Germline assignment: CDR1 MDHEN and CDR2 SYDVKM. V gave up 7 bases and J gave up 5 bases, with 15 bases separating them. DNA of the CDR3: TGTGCCAGCACCCTGGGGGGGACGGATCAGCCCCAGCATTTT. Residues: CASTLGGTDQPQHF.

The J gene is TRBJ1-3, the V gene TRBV28, with D possibly being TRBD1 (5 bases). The V and J ends lost 6 bases and 5 bases respectively, with 14 bases between them. Germline V lookup: CDR1 MDHEN, CDR2 SYDVKM. CDR3 length equals 14 residues. CDR3 bases: TGTGCCAGCAGAACCGACAGCTACCGAAACACCATATATTTT. Translating gives CASRTDSYRNTIYF.

The rearrangement joins TRBV4-1 to TRBJ1-3, with no clear D. The V gene's germline CDR1 is MGHRA and CDR2 YSYEKL. The CDR3 extends over 19 amino acids. With 4 bases removed from V and 0 bases from J, the gap between germline ends came to 22 bases. The CDR3 is CASSLGEGREHHSGNTIYF. DNA for the CDR3: TGCGCCAGCAGCCTGGGAGAGGGTAGGGAACACCACTCTGGAAACACCATATATTTT.

The chain links TRBV25-1 to TRBJ2-3; 9 bases map to TRBD1. The V segment lost 3 bases and the J segment 7 bases; nucleotides outside the gene matches: 11. The CDR3 covers 16 residues. CDR1 and CDR2 (germline): MGHDK, SYGVNS. DNA of the CDR3: TGTGCCAGCAGTGATCCACAGGGGGCTAATTGGAATACGCAGTATTTT. Amino acid sequence: CASSDPQGANWNTQYF.

This chain uses TRBV6-6 with TRBJ2-7; possibly TRBD1 for D (5 bases). The CDR3 contains 16 residues. Germline CDR1 and CDR2: MNHNY and SVGAGI (reference sequence). Trimming pared 5 bases from V and 4 bases from J, leaving 21 bases between. CDR3 DNA: TGTGCCAGCAGTCGATCGGACGGTAGGGGAAAATACGAGCAGTACTTC. Encoded protein: CASSRSDGRGKYEQYF.

V usage is TRBV18 and J usage is TRBJ1-1; 8 nucleotides agree with TRBD1. Trimming took 6 bases from V and 0 from J; bases not matched to a gene: 3. From germline, CDR1 is KGHSH and CDR2 LQKENI. The CDR3 loop spans 14 amino acids. The CDR3 nucleotides are TGTGCCAGCTCCACGGGACAGGTGAACACTGAAGCTTTCTTT. Amino acid sequence: CASSTGQVNTEAFF.

This rearrangement joins TRBV3-1 (or the pseudogene TRBV3-2) to TRBJ2-7; 9 bases align to TRBD2. The V segment lost 1 base and the J segment 3 bases; nucleotides outside the gene matches: 1. Germline CDR1 is LGHDT and CDR2 is YNNKEL (reference sequence). This CDR3 comprises 14 residues. CDR3 coding DNA: TGTGCCAGCAGCCAAGGACTAGCGGACTACGAGCAGTACTTC. This encodes CASSQGLADYEQYF.

This chain uses TRBV18 with TRBJ2-3, with D possibly TRBD2 on 5 matching bases. Germline loops: CDR1 KGHSH, CDR2 LQKENI. V dropped 3 bases and J dropped 5 bases, with 12 bases sitting between them. This CDR3 region has 14 residues. The CDR3 spells CASSPRADRDTQYF. DNA of the CDR3: TGTGCCAGCTCACCGAGGGCCGATCGAGATACGCAGTATTTT.

This clone occurred a few times. The V call is TRBV24-1, the J call TRBJ2-5, with TRBD2 identical over 9 bases. Per the germline V gene, CDR1 is KGHDR and CDR2 is SFDVKD. This CDR3 contains 17 residues. V shed 0 bases, J shed 4 bases, and the junction held 8 bases outside the gene matches. CDR3 bases: TGTGCCACCAGTGATTTGGGGCTAGCGGGATCCCGAGAGACCCAGTACTTC. It specifies CATSDLGLAGSRETQYF.

CDR3 protein: CASSMGPLNQPQHF. CDR3 coding DNA: TGTGCCAGTAGTATGGGGCCCCTAAATCAGCCCCAGCATTTT. This chain uses TRBV19 with TRBJ1-5; perhaps TRBD1 as D (5 bases). The germline CDR1 and CDR2 sequences are LNHDA and SQIVND (reference sequence). V was cut by 3 bases and J by 4 bases, with 10 bases left in between. The length of the CDR3 is 14 residues.

This chain connects TRBV7-9 to TRBJ2-2; 11 bases align to TRBD2. CDR3 length: 15 residues. V dropped 4 bases and J dropped 7; count of bases not matched to a gene: 5. Germline-derived CDR1 and CDR2 are SEHNR and FQNEAQ (reference sequence). The CDR3 loop is CASSSLGTSGGELFF. DNA of the CDR3: TGTGCCAGCAGCTCACTAGGGACTAGCGGCGGGGAGCTGTTTTTT.

This rearrangement joins TRBV29-1 to TRBJ2-7; 8 nucleotides match TRBD2. The V gene's germline CDR1 is SQVTM and CDR2 ANQGSEA. V shed 6 bases, J shed 3 bases, and the junction held 19 bases outside the gene matches. The CDR3 has 17 residues. The CDR3 is CSVRFTAPGGSGYEQYF. The CDR3 nucleotides read TGCAGCGTACGTTTTACGGCCCCGGGAGGGTCGGGCTACGAGCAGTACTTC.

This chain joins TRBV23-1 and TRBJ1-2; possibly TRBD1 for D (6 bases). TRBV23-1 is treated as an ORF (open reading frame) with a function not yet certain. The CDR3 is 11 residues long. V was shortened by 3 bases and J by 12 bases, with 11 bases between the two germline ends. In nucleotides, the CDR3 is TGCGCCAGCAGTCAGGGGGCGCAAAACACCTTC. This gives the protein CASSQGAQNTF.

The chain combines TRBV3-1 (or the pseudogene TRBV3-2) with TRBJ1-5, with 8 bases aligning to TRBD1. The CDR3 is 17 amino acids. CDR1 and CDR2 (germline): LGHDT, YNNKEL (reference sequence). Unmatched junction bases numbered 5, after V lost 0 bases and J lost 1 base. This CDR3 is CASSQDGQGVSNQPQHF. The DNA for the CDR3 is TGTGCCAGCAGCCAAGACGGACAGGGTGTCAGCAATCAGCCCCAGCATTTT.

The CDR3 sequence is CATSRDRDRTSPLHF. CDR3 in DNA: TGTGCCACCAGCAGGGACAGGGACAGAACCTCACCCCTCCACTTT. The chain uses TRBV15 and TRBJ1-6; 8 nucleotides agree with TRBD1. Per the germline V gene, CDR1 is LNHNV and CDR2 is YYDKDF (reference sequence). Trimming removed 3 bases from V and 10 bases from J; junction bases left unmatched: 8. The CDR3 is 15 residues long.

The gene calls are TRBV19 and TRBJ1-2, with unresolved D. Deletions cut 4 bases from V and 8 bases from J, with 14 bases between. Germline CDR1 LNHDA, CDR2 SQIVND (reference sequence). The CDR3 sequence is 13 residues long. In DNA, the CDR3 is TGTGCCAGTAGTACGGACTTAGAGGGAGGCTACACCTTC. Translating gives CASSTDLEGGYTF.

The chain uses TRBV5-1 and TRBJ2-3, with D unclear. CDR1 is SGHRS and CDR2 is YFSETQ in the germline V gene. The CDR3 consists of 13 residues. V was pared by 5 bases and J by 5 bases, with 12 bases between. CDR3 DNA: TGCGCCAGCAGAACAAACCCGGGAGATACGCAGTATTTT. Its protein is CASRTNPGDTQYF.

This clone is a singleton in its sample. The chain carries TRBV28 and TRBJ1-5; D is perhaps TRBD1 (5 bases). CDR1 MDHEN and CDR2 SYDVKM come from the germline V gene. The CDR3 extends over 16 amino acids. V was pared by 3 bases and J by 0 bases, with 12 bases between. DNA for the CDR3: TGTGCCAGCAGTTTTTGGGGCCAGCCTAGCAATCAGCCCCAGCATTTT. Protein product: CASSFWGQPSNQPQHF.

The chain combines TRBV5-6 with TRBJ1-5, with unresolved D. Germline lookup yields CDR1 SGHDT and CDR2 YYEEEE. The CDR3 is made up of 13 amino acids. Trimming took 0 bases from V and 6 from J, leaving 7 bases between them. CDR3 region: CASSLVRSQPQHF. Here the CDR3 DNA reads TGTGCCAGCAGCTTGGTACGGAGTCAGCCCCAGCATTTT.

The chain combines TRBV20-1 with TRBJ2-5; weak D call: TRBD2 (7 bases). The V gene's germline CDR1 is DFQATT and CDR2 SNEGSKA (reference sequence). V was cut by 6 bases and J by 9 bases, with 8 bases left in between. The CDR3 is 9 residues long. CDR3 amino acids: CSAGGPQYF. For the CDR3, the DNA is TGCAGTGCGGGGGGGCCCCAGTACTTC.

This chain joins TRBV5-1 and TRBJ2-5; 7 nucleotides match TRBD1. The CDR3 extends over 13 amino acids. Unmatched junction bases numbered 2, after V lost 2 bases and J lost 4 bases. Germline lookup yields CDR1 SGHRS and CDR2 YFSETQ. In nucleotides, the CDR3 is TGCGCCAGCAGCTTCGGGACAGCAGAGACCCAGTACTTC. This codes for CASSFGTAETQYF.

V and J are TRBV3-1 (or the pseudogene TRBV3-2) and TRBJ2-1, with 10 bases lining up with TRBD2. The V gene's germline CDR1 is LGHDT and CDR2 YNNKEL (reference sequence). The junction had 4 bases not matched to a gene; V was cut back by 1 base and J by 7 bases. The CDR3 extends over 15 amino acids. The CDR3 bases are TGTGCCAGCAGCCAAGGTCCTAGCGGGAGTAATGAGCAGTTCTTC. This codes for CASSQGPSGSNEQFF.